A selection of T cell receptor beta chains follows, all from one sample in a study of T cells after yellow fever vaccination. One entry per CDR3 protein results from TCRdb running MiXCR on the 5' RACE reads. In the table there are about 340,000 distinct CDR3 sequences, around 13% of which are singletons. Sequencing was performed on CD4+ T cells sorted from PBMCs, taken 15 days after the yellow fever booster vaccination. Every receptor here comes from a man between 18 and 35 years old who received the YFV17D yellow fever vaccine. The CDR3 runs from the conserved cysteine through the conserved F or W. The D gene is left open where the match is weak. Not all rows give a size; the values are once, few, many and, for expanded clones, a class.

v_call: TRBV7-6
d_call: TRBD1
clone_size: NA
j_call: TRBJ1-4
cdr3_length: 15
cdr3_aa: CASSSKTGRDEKLFF
cdr3_nt: TGTGCCAGCAGCTCAAAGACAGGGAGGGATGAAAAACTGTTTTTT

v_call: TRBV20-1
d_call: TRBD2
clone_size: NA
j_call: TRBJ2-3
cdr3_length: 16
cdr3_aa: CSARDPSGGVTDTQYF
cdr3_nt: TGCAGTGCTAGAGATCCTAGCGGGGGAGTCACAGATACGCAGTATTTT

v_call: TRBV6-5
d_call: TRBD1
clone_size: few
j_call: TRBJ1-3
cdr3_length: 15
cdr3_aa: CASSYSARGGNTIYF
cdr3_nt: TGTGCCAGCAGTTACTCCGCCAGGGGGGGAAACACCATATATTTT

v_call: TRBV4-2
d_call: TRBD2
clone_size: NA
j_call: TRBJ2-1
cdr3_length: 17
cdr3_aa: CASSQGVGLAGGNEQFF
cdr3_nt: TGTGCCAGCAGCCAAGGAGTAGGACTAGCGGGGGGTAATGAGCAGTTCTTC

v_call: TRBV6-6
d_call: TRBD1
clone_size: once
j_call: TRBJ1-2
cdr3_length: 14
cdr3_aa: CASHPGNRGNGYTF
cdr3_nt: TGTGCCAGCCATCCTGGGAACAGGGGGAATGGCTACACCTTC

v_call: TRBV12-3/TRBV12-4
d_call: TRBD2
clone_size: NA
j_call: TRBJ2-5
cdr3_length: 14
cdr3_aa: CASREGLPQETQYF
cdr3_nt: TGTGCCAGCAGGGAGGGACTACCTCAAGAGACCCAGTACTTC

v_call: TRBV3-1
d_call: TRBD2
clone_size: NA
j_call: TRBJ2-4
cdr3_length: 17
cdr3_aa: CASSAGDSGAAKNIQYF
cdr3_nt: TGTGCCAGCAGCGCGGGGGATAGCGGGGCGGCCAAAAACATTCAGTACTTC

v_call: TRBV7-2
d_call: TRBD2
clone_size: NA
j_call: TRBJ2-1
cdr3_length: 15
cdr3_aa: CASSFPGGPNNEQFF
cdr3_nt: TGTGCCAGCAGCTTCCCGGGGGGGCCTAACAATGAGCAGTTCTTC

v_call: TRBV5-4
d_call: NA
clone_size: many
j_call: TRBJ2-2
cdr3_length: 13
cdr3_aa: CASSPRDTGELFF
cdr3_nt: TGTGCCAGCAGCCCCAGGGACACCGGGGAGCTGTTTTTT

v_call: TRBV6-1
d_call: NA
clone_size: NA
j_call: TRBJ2-2
cdr3_length: 17
cdr3_aa: CASREQQGWSDPGELFF
cdr3_nt: TGTGCCAGCAGGGAACAACAGGGTTGGAGTGATCCCGGGGAGCTGTTTTTT

v_call: TRBV3-1
d_call: TRBD1
clone_size: NA
j_call: TRBJ1-1
cdr3_length: 17
cdr3_aa: CASSTSGQGSVNTEAFF
cdr3_nt: TGTGCCAGCAGCACGTCAGGACAGGGAAGCGTGAACACTGAAGCTTTCTTT

v_call: TRBV4-3
d_call: NA
clone_size: few
j_call: TRBJ2-5
cdr3_length: 14
cdr3_aa: CASSQEAGEETQYF
cdr3_nt: TGCGCCAGCAGCCAGGAGGCAGGGGAGGAGACCCAGTACTTC

v_call: TRBV5-6
d_call: NA
clone_size: few
j_call: TRBJ1-5
cdr3_length: 12
cdr3_aa: CASSLKSQPQHF
cdr3_nt: TGTGCCAGCAGCTTGAAGAGTCAGCCCCAGCATTTT

v_call: TRBV20-1
d_call: TRBD1
clone_size: few
j_call: TRBJ2-2
cdr3_length: 16
cdr3_aa: CSARDRRQGDTGELFF
cdr3_nt: TGCAGTGCTAGAGATCGGAGACAGGGGGACACCGGGGAGCTGTTTTTT

v_call: TRBV5-1
d_call: NA
clone_size: many
j_call: TRBJ2-3
cdr3_length: 14
cdr3_aa: CASSPGPGTDTQYF
cdr3_nt: TGCGCCAGCAGCCCGGGACCCGGGACAGATACGCAGTATTTT

v_call: TRBV7-2
d_call: NA
clone_size: NA
j_call: TRBJ2-7
cdr3_length: 15
cdr3_aa: CASSPHPRETYEQYF
cdr3_nt: TGTGCCAGCAGCCCTCACCCCAGGGAAACCTACGAGCAGTACTTC

v_call: TRBV2
d_call: NA
clone_size: few
j_call: TRBJ1-6
cdr3_length: 15
cdr3_aa: CASSASGPKDSPLHF
cdr3_nt: TGTGCCAGCAGTGCTTCCGGGCCCAAGGATTCACCCCTCCACTTT

v_call: TRBV7-9
d_call: NA
clone_size: NA
j_call: TRBJ1-1
cdr3_length: 14
cdr3_aa: CASSALGGATEAFF
cdr3_nt: TGTGCCAGCAGCGCCTTGGGCGGGGCCACTGAAGCTTTCTTT

v_call: TRBV4-3
d_call: NA
clone_size: few
j_call: TRBJ2-5
cdr3_length: 14
cdr3_aa: CASSQGSRGETQYF
cdr3_nt: TGCGCCAGCAGCCAAGGGAGCAGGGGAGAGACCCAGTACTTC

v_call: TRBV20-1
d_call: NA
clone_size: NA
j_call: TRBJ2-7
cdr3_length: 11
cdr3_aa: CSANNGYEQYF
cdr3_nt: TGCAGTGCCAACAATGGATACGAGCAGTACTTC

v_call: TRBV4-3
d_call: NA
clone_size: NA
j_call: TRBJ2-2
cdr3_length: 14
cdr3_aa: CASSQQVNTGELFF
cdr3_nt: TGCGCCAGCAGCCAACAGGTGAACACCGGGGAGCTGTTTTTT

v_call: TRBV6-5
d_call: NA
clone_size: many
j_call: TRBJ2-5
cdr3_length: 16
cdr3_aa: CASSYSRFELQETQYF
cdr3_nt: TGTGCCAGCAGTTACTCGAGATTCGAATTACAAGAGACCCAGTACTTC

v_call: TRBV5-1
d_call: NA
clone_size: many
j_call: TRBJ2-3
cdr3_length: 15
cdr3_aa: CASSLGLTTADTQYF
cdr3_nt: TGCGCCAGCAGCTTGGGACTCACGACCGCAGATACGCAGTATTTT

v_call: TRBV9
d_call: NA
clone_size: few
j_call: TRBJ1-5
cdr3_length: 15
cdr3_aa: CASSVKGGVNQPQHF
cdr3_nt: TGTGCCAGCAGCGTGAAGGGCGGTGTCAATCAGCCCCAGCATTTT

v_call: TRBV3-1
d_call: TRBD1
clone_size: NA
j_call: TRBJ2-5
cdr3_length: 15
cdr3_aa: CASSDRQGVQETQYF
cdr3_nt: TGTGCCAGCAGCGATAGACAGGGAGTACAAGAGACCCAGTACTTC

v_call: TRBV12-3/TRBV12-4
d_call: NA
clone_size: few
j_call: TRBJ1-4
cdr3_length: 16
cdr3_aa: CASKKRAGPTNEKLFF
cdr3_nt: TGTGCCAGCAAAAAAAGGGCGGGCCCAACTAATGAAAAACTGTTTTTT

v_call: TRBV25-1
d_call: NA
clone_size: many
j_call: TRBJ1-5
cdr3_length: 12
cdr3_aa: CASSQGGQPQHF
cdr3_nt: TGTGCCAGCAGTCAGGGCGGCCAGCCCCAGCATTTT

v_call: TRBV24-1
d_call: NA
clone_size: few
j_call: TRBJ1-5
cdr3_length: 16
cdr3_aa: CATSDSVGRYNQPQHF
cdr3_nt: TGTGCCACCAGTGATTCGGTGGGACGGTATAATCAGCCCCAGCATTTT

v_call: TRBV7-9
d_call: NA
clone_size: NA
j_call: TRBJ2-7
cdr3_length: 15
cdr3_aa: CASSFVPTTSYEQYF
cdr3_nt: TGTGCCAGCAGCTTCGTCCCGACTACCTCCTACGAGCAGTACTTC

v_call: TRBV7-2
d_call: NA
clone_size: NA
j_call: TRBJ1-1
cdr3_length: 13
cdr3_aa: CASSGRDTPEAFF
cdr3_nt: TGTGCCAGCAGCGGCCGGGACACCCCTGAAGCTTTCTTT

v_call: TRBV6-2/TRBV6-3
d_call: NA
clone_size: few
j_call: TRBJ2-1
cdr3_length: 14
cdr3_aa: CASNRDPSYNEQFF
cdr3_nt: TGTGCCAGCAACCGGGATCCGTCGTACAATGAGCAGTTCTTC

v_call: TRBV18
d_call: TRBD2
clone_size: few
j_call: TRBJ2-5
cdr3_length: 15
cdr3_aa: CASSPGGAIQETQYF
cdr3_nt: TGTGCCAGCTCCCCGGGAGGGGCGATCCAAGAGACCCAGTACTTC

v_call: TRBV4-1
d_call: NA
clone_size: few
j_call: TRBJ2-5
cdr3_length: 13
cdr3_aa: CASSQDQGGTQYF
cdr3_nt: TGCGCCAGCAGCCAAGATCAAGGGGGGACCCAGTACTTC

v_call: TRBV6-6
d_call: NA
clone_size: few
j_call: TRBJ1-6
cdr3_length: 11
cdr3_aa: CASTRGSPLHF
cdr3_nt: TGTGCCAGCACCAGGGGTTCACCCCTCCACTTT

v_call: TRBV5-1
d_call: NA
clone_size: few
j_call: TRBJ2-5
cdr3_length: 16
cdr3_aa: CASTLRGGLGQETQYF
cdr3_nt: TGCGCCAGCACCCTTCGTGGGGGACTGGGTCAAGAGACCCAGTACTTC

v_call: TRBV7-2
d_call: NA
clone_size: NA
j_call: TRBJ2-2
cdr3_length: 14
cdr3_aa: CASSSQGLSGELFF
cdr3_nt: TGTGCCAGCAGCTCCCAGGGACTTTCCGGGGAGCTGTTTTTT

v_call: TRBV28
d_call: NA
clone_size: few
j_call: TRBJ2-5
cdr3_length: 14
cdr3_aa: CASSLAGRGMIQYF
cdr3_nt: TGTGCCAGCAGTTTGGCGGGTCGCGGAATGATCCAGTACTTC

v_call: TRBV20-1
d_call: TRBD1
clone_size: NA
j_call: TRBJ2-4
cdr3_length: 14
cdr3_aa: CSARDGRQGDIQYF
cdr3_nt: TGCAGTGCTAGAGATGGGCGGCAGGGGGACATTCAGTACTTC

v_call: TRBV12-5
d_call: NA
clone_size: NA
j_call: TRBJ1-4
cdr3_length: 15
cdr3_aa: CASGSIGTYNEKLFF
cdr3_nt: TGTGCTAGTGGCTCAATCGGGACCTATAATGAAAAACTGTTTTTT

v_call: TRBV14
d_call: NA
clone_size: NA
j_call: TRBJ2-5
cdr3_length: 13
cdr3_aa: CASSQGSESTQYF
cdr3_nt: TGTGCCAGCAGCCAAGGGTCCGAATCGACCCAGTACTTC

v_call: TRBV28
d_call: TRBD2
clone_size: NA
j_call: TRBJ2-3
cdr3_length: 15
cdr3_aa: CASSYHGGALDTQYF
cdr3_nt: TGTGCCAGCAGTTATCACGGGGGGGCCTTAGATACGCAGTATTTT

v_call: TRBV12-3/TRBV12-4
d_call: NA
clone_size: NA
j_call: TRBJ2-3
cdr3_length: 15
cdr3_aa: CASTLGAGSTDTQYF
cdr3_nt: TGTGCCAGCACTTTAGGGGCAGGGAGCACAGATACGCAGTATTTT

v_call: TRBV5-1
d_call: NA
clone_size: few
j_call: TRBJ2-7
cdr3_length: 15
cdr3_aa: CASSLMGRGLYEQYF
cdr3_nt: TGCGCCAGCAGCTTAATGGGTCGCGGTCTCTACGAGCAGTACTTC

v_call: TRBV6-2/TRBV6-3
d_call: NA
clone_size: NA
j_call: TRBJ1-2
cdr3_length: 11
cdr3_aa: CASSYSVRYTF
cdr3_nt: TGTGCCAGCAGTTACTCAGTACGCTACACCTTC

v_call: TRBV20-1
d_call: TRBD2
clone_size: NA
j_call: TRBJ2-3
cdr3_length: 16
cdr3_aa: CSARDRGSGGGDTQYF
cdr3_nt: TGCAGTGCTAGAGATAGGGGTAGCGGGGGGGGAGATACGCAGTATTTT